This T cell receptor (beta chain) was observed in a study of control samples from healthy donors and cancer patients. CDR1 is MNHEY and CDR2 is SVGEGT in the germline V gene. V was pared by 5 bases and J by 0 bases, with 3 bases of the junction left unmatched. The CDR3 totals 15 residues. TCRdb's copy holds only in-frame clones and misses some; the assay was immunoSEQ multiplex PCR. The sample has about 15,000 clones, approximately 80% seen once. The chain carries TRBV6-2 or TRBV6-3 and TRBJ2-5; TRBD2 aligns across 10 bases. Sequenced input: formalin-fixed, paraffin-embedded tissue. This sequence originates from a female donor with lung cancer. The CDR3 is CASSGSGGYQETQYF. Written as DNA, the CDR3 is TGTGCCAGCAGTGGTAGCGGGGGGTACCAAGAGACCCAGTACTTC.